A selection of T cell receptor beta chains follows, all from one sample in a study of OX40 agonist ivuxolimab in advanced cancers. Sequencing used immunoSEQ multiplex PCR; TCRdb keeps in-frame clones, though not all of them. This repertoire shows tens of thousands of clones, roughly nine tenths found once; its top ten account for 3.5% to 4.5%. The specimen comprised CD4+ or CD8+ T cells sorted from blood, sampled in a trial of the OX40 agonist ivuxolimab. The source is an adult with an advanced solid tumor such as melanoma, head and neck, liver or kidney cancer. Each CDR3 is given without its conserved first and last residue.

J gene | V gene | CDR3 protein
TRBJ2-7 | TRBV4-2 | ASSQGGKGTGVYEQY
TRBJ2-5 | TRBV5-1 | ASSLDRTQGARLGLY
TRBJ2-1 | TRBV19 | ASSIDGLAGGASYNEQF
TRBJ2-7 | TRBV28 | ASAYGGDTYEQY
TRBJ2-3 | TRBV7-9 | ASSPKGGTDTQY
TRBJ2-5 | TRBV7-9 | ASSFRDREETQY
TRBJ2-1 | TRBV2 | ASTTGQGFSYNEQF
TRBJ2-1 | TRBV7-2 | ASSSSSYNEQF
TRBJ2-7 | TRBV6-5 | ASALAGGPYEQY
TRBJ1-1 | TRBV30 | AWSSDTEAF
TRBJ1-2 | TRBV5-4 | ASGEARDYGYT
TRBJ2-2 | TRBV12-5 | ASGKGSGELF
TRBJ2-6 | TRBV28 | ASSTQLAGDPSGANVLT
TRBJ2-1 | TRBV27 | ASSVETSGKDEQF
TRBJ2-3 | TRBV14 | ASSPSGTGIWDTQY
TRBJ2-7 | TRBV4-1 | ASSQGAGGQEQY
TRBJ1-2 | TRBV2 | ASSEEGSDYGYT
TRBJ2-2 | TRBV25-1 | ASSESRDTYTGELF
TRBJ2-5 | TRBV4-2 | ASSLYFVRETQY
TRBJ2-7 | TRBV2 | ASSGFPDYEQY
TRBJ2-1 | TRBV11-2 | ASSSRGPYNEQF
TRBJ2-1 | TRBV5-1 | ASSFVPDNEQF
TRBJ1-2 | TRBV6-1 | ASSEEGGYGYT
TRBJ1-3 | TRBV19 | ASSLDTNSGNTIY
TRBJ2-7 | TRBV7-9 | ASSQATGGNYEQY
TRBJ2-7 | TRBV4-1 | ASSHSPPGVYEQY
TRBJ2-3 | TRBV18 | ASSPMNRATSTDTQY
TRBJ2-1 | TRBV7-3 | ASSLMAGDGYNEQF
TRBJ2-7 | TRBV28 | ASSAVAFGPYEQY